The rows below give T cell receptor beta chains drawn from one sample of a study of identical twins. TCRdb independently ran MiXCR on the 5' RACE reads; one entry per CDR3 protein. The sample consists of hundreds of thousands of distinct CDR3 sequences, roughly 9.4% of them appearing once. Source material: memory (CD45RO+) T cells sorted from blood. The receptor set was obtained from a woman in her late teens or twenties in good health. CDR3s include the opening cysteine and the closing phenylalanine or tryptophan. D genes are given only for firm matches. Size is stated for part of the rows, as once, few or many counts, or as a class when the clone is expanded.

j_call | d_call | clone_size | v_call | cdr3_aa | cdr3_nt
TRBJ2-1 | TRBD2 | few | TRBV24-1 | CATSVAGAHGEQFF | TGTGCCACCAGTGTAGCGGGAGCTCATGGTGAGCAGTTCTTC
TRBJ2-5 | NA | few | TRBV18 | CASSPRLQETQYF | TGTGCCAGCTCACCGCGACTGCAAGAGACCCAGTACTTC
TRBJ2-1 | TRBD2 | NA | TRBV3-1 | CASSPLGGGNEQFF | TGTGCCAGCAGCCCCCTGGGCGGGGGAAATGAGCAGTTCTTC
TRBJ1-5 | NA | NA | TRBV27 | CASSLREGGQPQHF | TGTGCCAGCAGTTTAAGAGAGGGAGGCCAGCCCCAGCATTTT
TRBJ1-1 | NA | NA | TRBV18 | CASSPQTNTEAFF | TGTGCCAGCTCACCACAGACAAACACTGAAGCTTTCTTT
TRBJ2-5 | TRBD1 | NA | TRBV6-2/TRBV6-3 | CASSKRQGTPQETQYF | TGTGCCAGCAGCAAACGACAGGGGACCCCACAAGAGACCCAGTACTTC
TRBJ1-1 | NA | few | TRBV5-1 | CASSLAYRGSKTEAFF | TGCGCCAGCAGCTTGGCCTATAGGGGATCGAAAACTGAAGCTTTCTTT
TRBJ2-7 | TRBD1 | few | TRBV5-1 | CASSQNPGQGVYEQYF | TGCGCCAGCAGCCAGAACCCGGGACAGGGGGTCTACGAGCAGTACTTC
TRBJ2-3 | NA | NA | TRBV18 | CASSQHRVADTQYF | TGTGCCAGCTCGCAACACAGGGTTGCAGATACGCAGTATTTT
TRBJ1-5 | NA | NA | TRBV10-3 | CAISESGESYQPQHF | TGTGCCATCAGTGAGTCTGGGGAGAGTTATCAGCCCCAGCATTTT
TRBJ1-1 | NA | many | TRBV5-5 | CASSEPRSNTEAFF | TGTGCCAGCAGCGAACCTAGATCGAACACTGAAGCTTTCTTT
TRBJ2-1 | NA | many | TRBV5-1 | CASSLGLSGVGEQFF | TGCGCCAGCAGCTTGGGTCTTAGCGGCGTAGGGGAGCAGTTCTTC
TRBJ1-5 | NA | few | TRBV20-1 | CSAEDDSQPQHF | TGCAGTGCTGAGGATGATTCCCAGCCCCAGCATTTT
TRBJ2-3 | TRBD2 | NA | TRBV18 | CASSPPASGRTDTQYF | TGTGCCAGCTCACCACCGGCTAGCGGGAGAACAGATACGCAGTATTTT
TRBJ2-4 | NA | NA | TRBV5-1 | CASTGTRGNIQYF | TGCGCCAGCACCGGGACACGGGGAAACATTCAGTACTTC